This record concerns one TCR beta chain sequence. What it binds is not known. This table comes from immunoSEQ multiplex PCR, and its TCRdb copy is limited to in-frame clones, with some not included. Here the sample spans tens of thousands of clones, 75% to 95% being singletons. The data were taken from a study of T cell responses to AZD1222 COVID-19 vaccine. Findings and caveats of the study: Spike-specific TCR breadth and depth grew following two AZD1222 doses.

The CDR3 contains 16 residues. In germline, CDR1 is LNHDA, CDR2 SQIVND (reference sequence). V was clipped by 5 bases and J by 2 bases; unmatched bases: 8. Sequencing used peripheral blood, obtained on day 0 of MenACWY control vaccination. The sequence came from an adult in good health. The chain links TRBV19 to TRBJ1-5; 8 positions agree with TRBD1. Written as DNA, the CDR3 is TGTGCCAGTAGTCCGTGGACAGGGCCAGGCAATCAGCCCCAGCATTTT. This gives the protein CASSPWTGPGNQPQHF.